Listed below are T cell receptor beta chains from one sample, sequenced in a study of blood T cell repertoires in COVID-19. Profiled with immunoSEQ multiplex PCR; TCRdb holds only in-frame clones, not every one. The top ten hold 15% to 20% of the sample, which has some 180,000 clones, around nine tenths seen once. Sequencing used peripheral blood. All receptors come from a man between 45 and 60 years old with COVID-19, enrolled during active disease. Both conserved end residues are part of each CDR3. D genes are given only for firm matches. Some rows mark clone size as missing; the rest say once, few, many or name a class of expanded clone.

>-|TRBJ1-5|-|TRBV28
TGTGCCAGCCAGGACAGCCTCAATCAGCCCCAGCATTTT
CASQDSLNQPQHF
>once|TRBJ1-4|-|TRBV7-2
TGTGCCAGCAGCCCTCTGCCAGTTAATGAAAAACTGTTTTTT
CASSPLPVNEKLFF
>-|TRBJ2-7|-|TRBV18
TGTGCCAGCTCACCACCCACCAGGTCCTACGAGCAGTACTTC
CASSPPTRSYEQYF
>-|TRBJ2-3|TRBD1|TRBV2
TGTGCCAGCTCGAGACAGGGTCTTTTGGATACGCAGTATTTT
CASSRQGLLDTQYF
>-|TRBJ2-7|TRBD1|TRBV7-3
TGTGCCAGCAGCCAAACCGGGACAGGGGGCTACGAGCAGTACTTC
CASSQTGTGGYEQYF
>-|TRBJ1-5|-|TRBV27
TGTGCCAGCAGTCCCCGACAGGTTGGAGGCCAGCCCCAGCATTTT
CASSPRQVGGQPQHF
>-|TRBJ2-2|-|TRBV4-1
TGCGCCAGCAGCCAGGCGGAGGGGGCCGCGAACACCGGGGAGCTGTTTTTT
CASSQAEGAANTGELFF
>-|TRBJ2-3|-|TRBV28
TGTGCCACATCGGGCGGGGGCGCGGGGAGCACAGATACGCAGTATTTT
CATSGGGAGSTDTQYF
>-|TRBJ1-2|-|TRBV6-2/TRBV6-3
TGTGCCAGCAGTCCACTTGAGATCTATGGCTACACCTTC
CASSPLEIYGYTF
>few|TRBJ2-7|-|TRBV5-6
TGTGCCAGCAGCTCCCGTCGCGAGCAGTACTTC
CASSSRREQYF
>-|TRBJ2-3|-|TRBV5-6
TGTGCCAGCAGCTTGGCTAGAGGAAGTCCCCGCCCAGATACGCAGTATTTT
CASSLARGSPRPDTQYF
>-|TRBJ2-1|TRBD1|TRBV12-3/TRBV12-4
TGTGCCAGCAGTCCCGGGACAGATGTGTTCTTC
CASSPGTDVFF
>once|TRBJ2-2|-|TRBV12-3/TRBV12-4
TGTGCCAGCAGTTTAGTGACTGGGGAGCTGTTTTTT
CASSLVTGELFF
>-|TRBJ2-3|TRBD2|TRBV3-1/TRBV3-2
TGTGCCAGCAGCCAAGGACTAGCGGGGGGGTGGGCAGATACGCAGTATTTT
CASSQGLAGGWADTQYF
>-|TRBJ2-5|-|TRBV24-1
TGTGCCACCAGTGGTGTGGCGGGGGCCCAAGAGACCCAGTACTTC
CATSGVAGAQETQYF
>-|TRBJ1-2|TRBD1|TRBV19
TGTGCCAGTAGTATGAGGACAGGGTCCTATGGCTACACCTTC
CASSMRTGSYGYTF
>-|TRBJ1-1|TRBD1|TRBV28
TGTGCCAGCAGTTTAAATCAGGGGGCGGTCACTGAAGCTTTCTTT
CASSLNQGAVTEAFF
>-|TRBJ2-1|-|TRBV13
TGTGCCAGCAGCTTGACGCCAGGGCAGGGTCGCAATGAGCAGTTCTTC
CASSLTPGQGRNEQFF
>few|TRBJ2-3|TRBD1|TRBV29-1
TGCAGCGGGGGGACAGGGACAGATACGCAGTATTTT
CSGGTGTDTQYF
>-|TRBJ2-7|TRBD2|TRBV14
TGTGCCAGCAGCCTAAGGGGGACTAGCGGGAGGGCCTGGGCCCACGAGCAGTACTTC
CASSLRGTSGRAWAHEQYF
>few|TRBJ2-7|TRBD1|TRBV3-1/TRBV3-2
TGTGCCAGCAGCCAGGGGACAGGGGGTTACGAGCAGTACTTC
CASSQGTGGYEQYF
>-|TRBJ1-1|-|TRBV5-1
TGCGCCAGCAGCTTGGGAGAAGGGGGAGCTGAAGCTTTCTTT
CASSLGEGGAEAFF
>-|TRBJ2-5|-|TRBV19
TGTGCCAGTAGTATAGGGACAGACCTAGGGACCCAGTACTTC
CASSIGTDLGTQYF
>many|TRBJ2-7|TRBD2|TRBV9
TGTGCCAGCAGCGTTTTAGCGGGAAGCACCTACGAGCAGTACTTC
CASSVLAGSTYEQYF
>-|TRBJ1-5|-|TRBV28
TGTGCCAGCACGGGGGGTTGGGGCAATCAGCCCCAGCATTTT
CASTGGWGNQPQHF
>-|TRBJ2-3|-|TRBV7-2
TGTGCCAGCAGCTTAGTGGGCAGCTACACAGATACGCAGTATTTT
CASSLVGSYTDTQYF
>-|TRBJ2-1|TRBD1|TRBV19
TGTGCCAGTAGGCTCCGGGACAGGGGAGGGGATGAGCAGTTCTTC
CASRLRDRGGDEQFF
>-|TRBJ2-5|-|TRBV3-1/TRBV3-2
TGTGCCAGCAGCCCATCAGGCCCCCAAGAGACCCAGTACTTC
CASSPSGPQETQYF
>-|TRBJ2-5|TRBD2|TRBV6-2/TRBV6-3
TGTGCCAGCAGTTACTCTGGACTAGCGGGGGGCAAGCAAGAGACCCAGTACTTC
CASSYSGLAGGKQETQYF
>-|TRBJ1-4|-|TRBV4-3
TGCGCCAGCAGCCAACCTTCCTCAACTAATGAAAAACTGTTTTTT
CASSQPSSTNEKLFF
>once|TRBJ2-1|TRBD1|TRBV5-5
TGTGCCAGCAGCTGGGACAGGGAGAATGAGCAGTTCTTC
CASSWDRENEQFF
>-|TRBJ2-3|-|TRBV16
TGTGCCAGCAGCCAAAGGAGGACAGCCGACACGCAGTATTTT
CASSQRRTADTQYF
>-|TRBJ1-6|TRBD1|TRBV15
TGTGCCACCAGCAGATCACCCTTGACAGGGATCAACTTGGGGAATTCACCCCTCCACTTT
CATSRSPLTGINLGNSPLHF
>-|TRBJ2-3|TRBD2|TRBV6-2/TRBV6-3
TGTGCCAGCAGTTACTTTCGGGGGGTCACAGATACGCAGTATTTT
CASSYFRGVTDTQYF
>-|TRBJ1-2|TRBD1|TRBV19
TGTGCCAGTAGTCCACCGACAGGGCTTCGGGGCTACACCTTC
CASSPPTGLRGYTF
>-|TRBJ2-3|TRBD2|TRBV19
TGTGCCAGTAGTATAGGTTCACTAGCGAGCACAGATACGCAGTATTTT
CASSIGSLASTDTQYF
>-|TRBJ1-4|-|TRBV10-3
TGTGCCATGAGCGGGGGGAATAATGAAAAACTGTTTTTT
CAMSGGNNEKLFF
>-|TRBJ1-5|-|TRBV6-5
TGTGCCAGCAGGCAGCGCCGTAGCAATCAGCCCCAGCATTTT
CASRQRRSNQPQHF
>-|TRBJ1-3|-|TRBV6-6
TGTGCCAGCATTCCGACAGAGTATGGAAACACCATATATTTT
CASIPTEYGNTIYF
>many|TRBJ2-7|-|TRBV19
TGTGCCAGTAGGGGAAACAGGGACGGGAACTACGAGCAGTACTTC
CASRGNRDGNYEQYF
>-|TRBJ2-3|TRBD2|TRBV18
TGTGCCAGCTCAACGGGACTAGCGGGAGGGCCAGATACGCAGTATTTT
CASSTGLAGGPDTQYF
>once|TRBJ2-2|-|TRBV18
TGTGCCAGCTCCGGTACGACAAAGGTCCAGTCGAACACCGGGGAGCTGTTTTTT
CASSGTTKVQSNTGELFF
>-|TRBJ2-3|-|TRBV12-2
TGTGCAAGTCGCACCCACAGGGTTTGGGCCTCAGATACGCAGTATTTT
CASRTHRVWASDTQYF
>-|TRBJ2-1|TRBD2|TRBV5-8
TGTGCCAGCAGCTTGTGGGTGCTAGCGGGAAACTACAATGAGCAGTTCTTC
CASSLWVLAGNYNEQFF
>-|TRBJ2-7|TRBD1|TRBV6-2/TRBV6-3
TGTGCCAGCAGTTACTCTCCGACAGGGGTGGTCTACGAGCAGTACTTC
CASSYSPTGVVYEQYF
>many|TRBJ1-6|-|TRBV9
TGTGCCAGCAGCCCGGCAGGCTCCTATAATTCACCCCTCCACTTT
CASSPAGSYNSPLHF